Listed here are 11 T cell receptor beta chains from one sample, sequenced in a study of T cell responses to AZD1222 COVID-19 vaccine. Data came from immunoSEQ multiplex PCR; TCRdb stores just in-frame clones and leaves some out. The table lists 95,000 to 150,000 clones, roughly 92% of them singletons, with approximately 1.7% in the top ten. Sequenced material: peripheral blood, taken on day 0 of AZD1222 vaccination. The receptors were gathered from an adult in good health.

V and J are TRBV29-1 and TRBJ2-7; possible D gene TRBD2, 5 bases. V was clipped by 7 bases and J by 3 bases, with 16 bases between them. The CDR3 spans 13 residues. Germline assignment: CDR1 SQVTM and CDR2 ANQGSEA. The CDR3 DNA sequence: TGCAGCGCCGAGGCCAGCGGCAACTACGAGCAGTACGTC. Translation: CSAEASGNYEQYV.

In nucleotides, the CDR3 is TGTGCCAGCAGCCCGGGGGTTAATTCACCCCTCCACTTT. Its protein is CASSPGVNSPLHF. The chain has TRBV11-2 and TRBJ1-6, with a weak D call TRBD1 (5 bases). This CDR3 comprises 13 residues. V was trimmed by 5 bases and J by 6 bases, leaving 8 bases between them. Germline loops: CDR1 SGHAT, CDR2 FQNNGV.

DNA for the CDR3: TGTGCTAGTATAGGGATCATGAACACTGAAGCTTTCTTT. Encoded protein: CASIGIMNTEAFF. This sequence joins TRBV12-5 and TRBJ1-1; D not certain. CDR3 length: 13 amino acids. V lost 8 bases, J lost 0 bases, and 10 bases lay in between. Per the germline V gene, CDR1 is LGHNT and CDR2 is FRNRAP.

This clone has just one count. The gene calls are TRBV2 and TRBJ1-1, with D perhaps matching TRBD1 (5 bases). The CDR3 has 13 amino acids. The V and J ends lost 7 bases and 3 bases respectively, with 12 bases between them. CDR1 SNHLY and CDR2 FYNNEI come from the germline V gene. This CDR3 reads CASTSRGYTEAFF. DNA of the CDR3: TGTGCCAGCACCTCAAGGGGCTACACTGAAGCTTTCTTT.

The chain employs TRBV12-5 and TRBJ1-5; D perhaps matches TRBD1 (6 bases). Trimming pared 0 bases from V and 2 bases from J, leaving 11 bases between. CDR3 length: 16 amino acids. In germline, CDR1 is LGHNT, CDR2 FRNRAP. This chain's CDR3 is CASGLVGGLGNQPQHF. CDR3 DNA sequence: TGTGCTAGTGGTTTGGTAGGGGGGCTTGGCAATCAGCCCCAGCATTTT.

V and J are TRBV27 and TRBJ2-3; 14 nucleotides line up with TRBD2. The CDR3 is 15 amino acids. V shed 6 bases, J shed 4 bases, and the junction held 3 bases outside the gene matches. Germline CDR1 MNHEY, CDR2 SMNVEV (reference sequence). The CDR3 loop reads CASRGTSGRPDTQYF. DNA for the CDR3: TGTGCCAGCAGAGGGACTAGCGGGAGACCAGATACGCAGTATTTT.

The V call is TRBV30, the J call TRBJ2-7, with 7 bases lining up with TRBD1. The length of the CDR3 is 12 residues. V lost 4 bases to trimming and J lost 2 bases; unmatched junction nucleotides: 2. CDR1 and CDR2 (germline): GTSNPN, SVGIG (reference sequence). As DNA, the CDR3 is TGTGCCTGGAACAGGGGACCCTACGAGCAGTACTTC. Its translation is CAWNRGPYEQYF.

The chain recombines TRBV27 with TRBJ2-5, with unresolved D. Germline-derived CDR1 and CDR2 are MNHEY and SMNVEV (reference sequence). The CDR3 covers 13 residues. V was pared by 0 bases and J by 0 bases, with 2 bases between. The CDR3 DNA follows: TGTGCCAGCAGTTTATCGTACCAAGAGACCCAGTACTTC. It specifies CASSLSYQETQYF.

The J gene is TRBJ1-2, the V gene TRBV4-1, with a tentative D call TRBD1 (5 bases). The CDR3 is made up of 13 amino acids. V was trimmed by 3 bases and J by 6 bases, leaving 11 bases between them. Germline loops: CDR1 MGHRA, CDR2 YSYEKL. The CDR3 region is CASSQEAGHGYTF. The CDR3 DNA sequence: TGCGCCAGCAGCCAGGAAGCGGGGCATGGCTACACCTTC.

The genes are TRBV19 and TRBJ2-6; D is possibly TRBD1 (6 bases). The ends were cut back, 6 bases at V and 0 bases at J, with 9 bases in the middle. The CDR3 loop spans 15 amino acids. Germline CDR1 reads LNHDA; CDR2 reads SQIVND (reference sequence). The CDR3 region has the DNA TGTGCCAGTAGGCAGGGGAGCTCTGGGGCCAACGTCCTGACTTTC. Amino acids: CASRQGSSGANVLTF.

The V and J genes are TRBV5-4 and TRBJ2-4, with 8 bases lining up with TRBD1. V lost 3 bases to trimming and J lost 6 bases; unmatched junction nucleotides: 5. Germline V gene lookup returns CDR1 SGHNT and CDR2 YYREEE (reference sequence). The CDR3 consists of 14 residues. DNA for the CDR3: TGTGCCAGCAGCTCCCAGGGGGCTGGAAACATTCAGTACTTC. Protein: CASSSQGAGNIQYF.